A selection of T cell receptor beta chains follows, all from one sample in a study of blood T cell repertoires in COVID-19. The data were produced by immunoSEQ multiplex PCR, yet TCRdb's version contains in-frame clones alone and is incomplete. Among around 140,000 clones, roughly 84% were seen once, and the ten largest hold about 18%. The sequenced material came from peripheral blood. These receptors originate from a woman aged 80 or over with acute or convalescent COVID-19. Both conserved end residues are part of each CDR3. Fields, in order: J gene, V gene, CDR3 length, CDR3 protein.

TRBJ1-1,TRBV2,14,CASSEERVNTEAFF
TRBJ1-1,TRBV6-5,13,CASTTGRNTEAFF
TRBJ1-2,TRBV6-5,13,CASSLTQDNGYTF
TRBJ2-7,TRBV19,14,CASSRDRGSSEQYF
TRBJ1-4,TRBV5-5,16,CASSQSRQADLGKLFF
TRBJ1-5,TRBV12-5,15,CASAEQGISNQPQHF
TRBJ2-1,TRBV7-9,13,CASSLLSVSEQFF
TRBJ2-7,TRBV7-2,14,CASSSLAGNYEQYF
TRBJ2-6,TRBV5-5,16,CASTSLGGAGANVLTF
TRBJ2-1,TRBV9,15,CASSVPRPDRHEQFF
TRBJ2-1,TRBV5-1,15,CASSRRTSGSNEQFF
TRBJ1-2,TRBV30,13,CAWSLGQGDGYTF
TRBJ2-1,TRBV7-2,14,CASSNREPYNEQFF
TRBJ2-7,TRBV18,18,CASSPLGTDPGLAYEQYF
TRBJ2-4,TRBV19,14,CASSDRGPWNIQYF
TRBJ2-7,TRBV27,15,CASSFNEGTGYEQYF
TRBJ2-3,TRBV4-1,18,CASSQPPLSGPITDTQYF
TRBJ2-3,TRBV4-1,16,CASSLSTRTSTDTQYF
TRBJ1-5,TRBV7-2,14,CASSPQGSNQPQHF
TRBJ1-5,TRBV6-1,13,CASSEVADQPQHF
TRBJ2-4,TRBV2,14,CASMGNQAKNIQYF
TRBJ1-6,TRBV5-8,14,CASSWDSGSSPLHF
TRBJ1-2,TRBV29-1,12,CSTRTSTEGYTF
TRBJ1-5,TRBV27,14,CASRVRGEGQPQHF
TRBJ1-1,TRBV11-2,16,CASSLGRGEEGTEAFF
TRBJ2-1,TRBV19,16,CASSKSGTSGVLLQFF
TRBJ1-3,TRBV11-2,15,CASSLTRTVIDTIYF
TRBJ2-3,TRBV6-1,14,CASSEEVDSDTQYF
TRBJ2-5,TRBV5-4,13,CASTGGGQETQYF
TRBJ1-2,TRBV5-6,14,CASTSWPGRYGYTF
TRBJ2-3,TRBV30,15,CAWTRRGGASDTQYF
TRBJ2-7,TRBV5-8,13,CASSLHRGGEQYF
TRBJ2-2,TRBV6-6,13,CASNRDSTGELFF
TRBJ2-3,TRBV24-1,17,CATSDLPTSGGTDTQYF
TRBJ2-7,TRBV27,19,CASSLEGGSGLAGPYEQYF
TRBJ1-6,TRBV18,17,CASSSTGGGSYNSPLHF
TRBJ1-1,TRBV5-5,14,CASSLGGGATEAFF
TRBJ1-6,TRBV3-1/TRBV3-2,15,CASSQGDWDNSPLHF
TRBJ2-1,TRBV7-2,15,CASSNSGGPQGEQFF
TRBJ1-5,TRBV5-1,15,CASSLGQVGNQPQHF
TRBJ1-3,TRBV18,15,CASSPPRGRGNTIYF
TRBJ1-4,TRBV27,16,CASSISLGGVGEKLFF
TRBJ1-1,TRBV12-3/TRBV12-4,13,CASSLREGGEAFF
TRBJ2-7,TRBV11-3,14,CASSESGESYEQYF
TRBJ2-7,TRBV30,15,CAWSTRMGSGGEQYF
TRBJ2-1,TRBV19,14,CASSIWTIRDEQFF
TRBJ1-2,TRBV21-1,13,CASKSFRFYGYTF
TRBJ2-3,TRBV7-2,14,CASSRDRSTDTQYF
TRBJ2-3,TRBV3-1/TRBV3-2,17,CASSQDPPGTGTDTQYF
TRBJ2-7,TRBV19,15,CASSEQGGATYEQYF
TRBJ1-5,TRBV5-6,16,CASSRGTGRGNQPQHF